This T cell receptor (beta chain) was identified in a study of beta chain features in type 1 diabetes. Study overall: Healthy donors, compared against patients, showed similar age, gender and cell yields.

Trimming stripped 6 bases from V and 1 base from J, with 6 bases between. CDR1 and CDR2 (germline): SQVTM, ANQGSEA. This CDR3 is 11 amino acids long. The investigators reverse transcribed all of the isolated RNA, so they sequenced expressed TCRB transcripts. The repertoire was sequenced with immunoSEQ multiplex PCR; TCRdb's copy has only in-frame clones and lacks some. The table records hundreds of thousands of clones, 30% of them present only once. This TCR was recovered from a man aged 18 to 29 in good health. The chain combines TRBV29-1 with TRBJ1-1; unclear D gene. Sample: naive CD4+ T cells from blood. CDR3 nucleotide sequence: TGCAGCGTAGACTGGAACACTGAAGCTTTCTTT. Translating it yields CSVDWNTEAFF.